This T cell receptor (beta chain) was identified during a study of T cell clonotyping in hematopoietic cell transplantation. Measured with immunoSEQ multiplex PCR; TCRdb has only the in-frame clones, and not every one. The repertoire holds roughly 9,300 clones, with under 90% as singletons. The V gene lost 0 bases and the J gene lost 6 bases, with 17 bases spanning the gap. The CDR3 consists of 17 residues. Germline values: CDR1 LGHNA, CDR2 YSLEER. Samples: about 28 days before transplant, then days 30, 100 and 180 after. The receptor's source is a male patient in his sixties who had an allogeneic stem cell transplant from an unrelated donor, so the T cells may come from the graft donor. Some clones in this sample may be carry-over from other donors' samples. The genes are TRBV4-3 and TRBJ1-4, with D maybe TRBD1 (5 bases). The sequencing used PBMCs, collected at the time of graft-versus-host disease after allogeneic stem cell transplant. The CDR3 region has the DNA TGCGCCAGCAGCCAAGATAGAGGCGGGACGGACCATGAAAAACTGTTTTTT. Its protein product is CASSQDRGGTDHEKLFF.